This TCR beta chain is drawn from a study of T cell responses to AZD1222 COVID-19 vaccine. Study as a whole: Second doses at about 4 or about 12 weeks were pooled. General study results and limits: CD4 TCRs covered the whole spike, strongest at regions 160-218 and 743-854. A reported finding is that nearly half of spike-specific TCRs target unmutated variant regions. The study identified only a handful of AZD1222 recipients as seropositive at baseline.

Method: immunoSEQ multiplex PCR; TCRdb's copy keeps in-frame clones and lacks some. The table has roughly 140,000 clones, under 95% seen once. The CDR3 spans 12 residues. Germline V gives CDR1 LGHDT, CDR2 YNNKEL (reference sequence). Deletions cut 9 bases from V and 0 bases from J, with 6 bases between. Worth noting for this clone: What it binds is not known.

The rearrangement links TRBV3-1 (or the pseudogene TRBV3-2) to TRBJ1-3; D not resolved. The source material was peripheral blood, sampled on day 0 of AZD1222 vaccination. This TCR was sampled from an adult in good health. The CDR3 loop is CASRGSGNTIYF. The CDR3, as DNA: TGTGCCAGTCGTGGCTCTGGAAACACCATATATTTT.